This T cell receptor beta chain comes out of a study of blood T cell repertoires in COVID-19. V shed 8 bases, J shed 2 bases, and the junction held 4 bases outside the gene matches. Germline loops: CDR1 LGHDT, CDR2 YNNKEL (reference sequence). The CDR3 contains 15 residues. Sequencing used immunoSEQ multiplex PCR; TCRdb keeps in-frame clones, though not all of them. The table records around 190,000 clones, around 84% of them present only once. The sample holds a few counts of this clone. The J gene is TRBJ2-5, the V gene TRBV3-1 (or the pseudogene TRBV3-2); 14 bases are a match to TRBD2. The sample consisted of PBMCs or T cells enriched from blood (not recorded which). The TCR comes from a woman in her 30s who had been exposed to COVID-19. The chain's CDR3 is CASGRTSGGQETQYF. CDR3 in DNA: TGTGCCAGCGGTCGGACTAGCGGGGGGCAAGAGACCCAGTACTTC.